This T cell receptor beta chain was captured by sequencing in a study of blood T cell repertoires in COVID-19. Study as a whole: The United States, Italy and Spain provided the acute and convalescent COVID-19 samples. PBMCs, B-cell-depleted T cells, or T cells were the source of the cDNA or gDNA that made up the material.

This clone has a handful of counts. Per the original methods: Amplified reference gene primers provided the basis for estimating nucleated cell counts. Here immunoSEQ multiplex PCR was the method, and the copy in TCRdb shows in-frame clones only, minus some. V, J and clone size were drawn from that table, and D and trimming were deduced from the DNA. The sample includes 55,000 to 80,000 clones, 83% of them seen just once. This clonotype was obtained from a human donor in a cohort sampled during active COVID-19. Sequencing was carried out using peripheral blood.

CDR3 residues: CASNPERGFYNEQFF. Here the CDR3 DNA reads TGTGCCAGCAACCCCGAGCGGGGCTTTTACAATGAGCAGTTCTTC. This sequence joins TRBV2 and TRBJ2-1, with 7 nucleotides matching TRBD2. J was trimmed by 4 bases and V by 7 bases; bases with no gene match: 10. The CDR3 has 15 amino acids. Germline CDR1 SNHLY, CDR2 FYNNEI.